The clone carrying this TCR beta chain has just one count. Its specificity is unknown. This could be a read error, since a much larger clone is one nucleotide away. Individual cDNA molecules each received unique molecular identifiers attached to them. TCRdb ran MiXCR on the 5' RACE reads and lists one entry per CDR3 protein. Of approximately 120,000 distinct CDR3 sequences listed, about 16% are singletons. The data originate from a study of early T cells in non-severe SARS-CoV-2 infection. About the study: Sequenced material consisted of bulk RNA (from unsorted whole blood), and chains were unpaired. Study results and limitations: Private and CD4 specificities were missed by VDJdb matching, skewed to anti-spike CD8.

This TCR was sampled from an adult who was a healthcare worker with PCR-confirmed SARS-CoV-2 infection or an uninfected control (not recorded which). Sequencing input: whole blood.

CDR3: CASSLWSGPYEQYF. The CDR3 DNA is TGCGCCAGCAGCTTGTGGAGCGGGCCCTACGAGCAGTACTTC. The rearrangement joins TRBV5-1 to TRBJ2-7, with D maybe TRBD2 (6 bases). In germline, CDR1 is SGHRS, CDR2 YFSETQ. CDR3 size: 14 residues. Deletions cut 1 base from V and 2 bases from J, with 10 bases between.